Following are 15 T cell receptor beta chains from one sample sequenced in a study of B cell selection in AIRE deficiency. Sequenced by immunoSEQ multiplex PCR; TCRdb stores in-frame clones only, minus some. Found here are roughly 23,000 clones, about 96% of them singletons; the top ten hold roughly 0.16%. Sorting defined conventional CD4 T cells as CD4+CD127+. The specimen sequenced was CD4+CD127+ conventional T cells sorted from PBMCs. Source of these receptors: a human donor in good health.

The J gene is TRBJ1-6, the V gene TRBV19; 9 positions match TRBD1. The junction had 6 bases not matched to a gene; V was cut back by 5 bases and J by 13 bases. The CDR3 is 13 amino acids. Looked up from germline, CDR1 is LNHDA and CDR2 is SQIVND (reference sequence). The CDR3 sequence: CASSAGTGRPLHF. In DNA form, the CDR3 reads TGTGCCAGTAGTGCTGGGACAGGGAGGCCCCTCCACTTT.

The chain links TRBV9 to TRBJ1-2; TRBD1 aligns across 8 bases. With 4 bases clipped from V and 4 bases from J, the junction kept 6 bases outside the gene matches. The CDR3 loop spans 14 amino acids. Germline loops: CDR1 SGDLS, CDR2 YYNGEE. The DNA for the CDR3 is TGTGCCAGCAGCAAGGTCACAGGGGGCTATGGCTACACCTTC. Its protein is CASSKVTGGYGYTF. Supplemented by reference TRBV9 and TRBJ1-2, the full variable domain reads DSGVTQTPKHLITATGQRVTLRCSPRSGDLSVYWYQQSLDQGLQFLIQYYNGEERAKGNILERFSAQQFPDLHSELNLSSLELGDSALYFCASSKVTGGYGYTFGSGTRLTVV.

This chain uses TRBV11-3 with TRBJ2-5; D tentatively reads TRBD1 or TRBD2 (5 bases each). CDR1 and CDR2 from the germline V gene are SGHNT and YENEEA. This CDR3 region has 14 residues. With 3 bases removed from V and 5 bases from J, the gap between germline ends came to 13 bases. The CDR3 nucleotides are TGTGCCAGCAGCTTTACCGGGACCGCGGAGACCCAGTACTTC. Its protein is CASSFTGTAETQYF.

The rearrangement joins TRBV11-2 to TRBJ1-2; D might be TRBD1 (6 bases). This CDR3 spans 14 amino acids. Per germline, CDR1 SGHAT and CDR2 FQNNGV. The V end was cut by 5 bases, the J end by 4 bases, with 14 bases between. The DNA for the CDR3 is TGTGCCAGCAGCAACAGGGTTATCCTCTATGGCTACACCTTC. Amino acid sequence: CASSNRVILYGYTF. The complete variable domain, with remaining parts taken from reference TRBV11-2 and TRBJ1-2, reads EAGVAQSPRYKIIEKRQSVAFWCNPISGHATLYWYQQILGQGPKLLIQFQNNGVVDDSQLPKDRFSAERLKGVDSTLKIQPAKLEDSAVYLCASSNRVILYGYTFGSGTRLTVV.

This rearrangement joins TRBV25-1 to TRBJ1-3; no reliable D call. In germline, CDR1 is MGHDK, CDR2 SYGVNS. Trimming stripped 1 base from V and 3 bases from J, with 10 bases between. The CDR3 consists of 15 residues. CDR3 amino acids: CASSELGSNGNTIYF. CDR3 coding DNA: TGTGCCAGCAGTGAATTGGGAAGCAATGGAAACACCATATATTTT.

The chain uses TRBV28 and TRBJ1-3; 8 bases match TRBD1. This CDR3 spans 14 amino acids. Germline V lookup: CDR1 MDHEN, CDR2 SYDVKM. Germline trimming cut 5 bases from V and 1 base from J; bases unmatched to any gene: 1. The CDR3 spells CASSTGGSGNTIYF. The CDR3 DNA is TGTGCCAGCAGTACAGGGGGATCTGGAAACACCATATATTTT.

The CDR3 loop reads CASSRTDTISYEQYF. CDR3 bases: TGCGCCAGCAGTAGAACGGACACGATCTCCTACGAGCAGTACTTC. The chain joins TRBV10-2 to TRBJ2-7; the D gene is possibly TRBD1 (5 bases). Looked up from germline, CDR1 is WSHSY and CDR2 is SAAADI. V was shortened by 5 bases and J by 0 bases, with 14 bases between the two germline ends. The CDR3 spans 15 residues.

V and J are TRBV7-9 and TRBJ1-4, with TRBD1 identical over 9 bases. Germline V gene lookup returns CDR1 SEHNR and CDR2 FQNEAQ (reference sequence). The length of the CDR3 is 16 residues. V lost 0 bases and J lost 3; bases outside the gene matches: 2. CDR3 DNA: TGTGCCAGCAGCTTAGCGAGGACAGGGGCTAATGAAAAACTGTTTTTT. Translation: CASSLARTGANEKLFF.

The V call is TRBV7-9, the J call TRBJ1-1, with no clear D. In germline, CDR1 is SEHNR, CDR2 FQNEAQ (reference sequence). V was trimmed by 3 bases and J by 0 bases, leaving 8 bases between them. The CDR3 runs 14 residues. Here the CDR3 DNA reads TGTGCCAGCAGCTTTATAGGGATGAACACTGAAGCTTTCTTT. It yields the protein CASSFIGMNTEAFF.

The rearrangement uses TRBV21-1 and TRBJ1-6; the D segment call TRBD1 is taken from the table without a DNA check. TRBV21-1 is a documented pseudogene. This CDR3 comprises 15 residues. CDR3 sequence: CASSWTGFDNSPLHF. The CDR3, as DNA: TGTGCCAGCAGCTGGACAGGGTTCGATAATTCACCCCTCCACTTT.

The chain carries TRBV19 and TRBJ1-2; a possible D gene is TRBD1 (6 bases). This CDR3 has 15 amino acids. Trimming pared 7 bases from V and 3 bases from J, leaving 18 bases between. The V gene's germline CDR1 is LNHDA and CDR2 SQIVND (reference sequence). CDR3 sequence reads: CASKRMGGPDYGYTF. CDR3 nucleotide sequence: TGTGCCAGTAAGCGGATGGGGGGCCCAGACTATGGCTACACCTTC.

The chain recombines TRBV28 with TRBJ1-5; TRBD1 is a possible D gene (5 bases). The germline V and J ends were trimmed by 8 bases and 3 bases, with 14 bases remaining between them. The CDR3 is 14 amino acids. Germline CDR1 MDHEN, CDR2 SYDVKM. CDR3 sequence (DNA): TGTGCCAGCGGATCAGGGTCTGTCAATCAGCCCCAGCATTTT. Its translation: CASGSGSVNQPQHF.

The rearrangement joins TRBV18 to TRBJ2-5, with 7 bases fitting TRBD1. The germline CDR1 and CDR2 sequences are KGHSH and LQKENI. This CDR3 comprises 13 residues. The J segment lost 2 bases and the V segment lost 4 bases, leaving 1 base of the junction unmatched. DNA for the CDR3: TGTGCCAGCTCACAGGGACAGCAAGAGACCCAGTACTTC. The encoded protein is CASSQGQQETQYF.

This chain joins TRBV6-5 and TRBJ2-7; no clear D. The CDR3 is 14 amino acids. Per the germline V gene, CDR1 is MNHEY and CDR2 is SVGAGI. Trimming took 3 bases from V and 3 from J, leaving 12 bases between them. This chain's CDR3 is CASSYYRESYEQYF. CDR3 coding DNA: TGTGCCAGCAGTTATTACAGAGAAAGCTACGAGCAGTACTTC.

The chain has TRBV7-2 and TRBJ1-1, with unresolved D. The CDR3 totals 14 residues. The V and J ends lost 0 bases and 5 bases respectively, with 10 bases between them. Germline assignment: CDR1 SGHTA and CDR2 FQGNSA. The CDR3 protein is CASSLAQKGTEAFF. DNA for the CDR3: TGTGCCAGCAGCTTAGCACAAAAGGGAACTGAAGCTTTCTTT.